The 19 T cell receptor beta chains presented below share a single source sample, sequenced in a study of beta chain features in type 1 diabetes. Since all of the isolated RNA was reverse transcribed, expressed TCRB transcripts were what got sequenced. Assay: immunoSEQ multiplex PCR; the TCRdb copy retains only in-frame clones and omits some. The sample lists about 110,000 clones, almost 40% occurring once. The specimen sequenced was stem cell memory CD4+ T cells from blood. Every receptor here comes from a woman aged 18-29 years in good health.

The chain is built from TRBV11-2 and TRBJ2-7; TRBD2 matches 8 bases. Per the germline V gene, CDR1 is SGHAT and CDR2 is FQNNGV. After removal of 0 bases from V and 3 bases from J, the junction contained 7 bases not matched to a gene. The length of the CDR3 is 16 residues. CDR3 amino acids: CASSLDWRLASYEQYF. The DNA of the CDR3 is TGTGCCAGCAGCTTAGATTGGAGACTAGCGAGCTACGAGCAGTACTTC.

The chain links TRBV19 to TRBJ2-2; 8 positions agree with TRBD1. There are 15 residues in the CDR3. CDR1 is LNHDA, CDR2 SQIVND, per germline (reference sequence). The J segment lost 2 bases and the V segment lost 8 bases, leaving 7 bases of the junction unmatched. The CDR3 region is CASRGGQGNTGELFF. The CDR3, as DNA: TGTGCCAGTCGGGGAGGACAGGGCAACACCGGGGAGCTGTTTTTT.

J is TRBJ2-1 and V is TRBV12-5, with 14 bases lining up with TRBD2. Unmatched junction bases numbered 9, after V lost 3 bases and J lost 2 bases. The CDR3 totals 19 residues. The germline V gene encodes CDR1 LGHNT and CDR2 FRNRAP. The CDR3 nucleotides are TGTGCTAGTGGTTTTACGGGACTAGCGGGAGTTGGCCCCTACAATGAGCAGTTCTTC. This codes for CASGFTGLAGVGPYNEQFF.

This chain uses TRBV19 with TRBJ2-7; D is perhaps TRBD2 (6 bases). Trimming removed 2 bases from V and 0 bases from J, with 14 bases in between. From germline, CDR1 is LNHDA and CDR2 SQIVND (reference sequence). There are 16 residues in the CDR3. CDR3 residues: CASSIRSGPTSYEQYF. The CDR3 DNA reads as TGTGCCAGTAGTATACGCAGCGGGCCAACCTCCTACGAGCAGTACTTC.

The V and J genes are TRBV5-1 and TRBJ2-3, with D perhaps TRBD2 (6 bases). CDR1 is SGHRS and CDR2 is YFSETQ in the germline V gene. V gave up 4 bases and J gave up 0 bases, with 15 bases separating them. The CDR3 is 16 residues long. The CDR3 DNA sequence: TGCGCCAGCAGCACCCTTGGAGGGTTAAGCACAGATACGCAGTATTTT. This sequence encodes CASSTLGGLSTDTQYF. The full variable domain, its missing parts supplied by reference TRBV5-1 and TRBJ2-3, is KAGVTQTPRYLIKTRGQQVTLSCSPISGHRSVSWYQQTPGQGLQFLFEYFSETQRNKGNFPGRFSGRQFSNSRSEMNVSTLELGDSALYLCASSTLGGLSTDTQYFGPGTRLTVL.

This clone occurred a few times. The chain employs TRBV18 and TRBJ2-5; 8 nucleotides match TRBD1. CDR1 and CDR2 from the germline V gene are KGHSH and LQKENI. The CDR3 extends over 17 amino acids. V lost 4 bases to trimming and J lost 1 base; unmatched junction nucleotides: 11. The chain's CDR3 is CASSLGQEPALQETQYF. CDR3 DNA: TGTGCCAGCTCACTGGGACAGGAGCCGGCCCTCCAAGAGACCCAGTACTTC. The whole variable domain, filled in from reference TRBV18 and TRBJ2-5, reads NAGVMQNPRHLVRRRGQEARLRCSPMKGHSHVYWYRQLPEEGLKFMVYLQKENIIDESGMPKERFSAEFPKEGPSILRIQQVVRGDSAAYFCASSLGQEPALQETQYFGPGTRLLVL.

The chain couples TRBV28 to TRBJ1-1; the D gene is possibly TRBD1 (6 bases). The V gene's germline CDR1 is MDHEN and CDR2 SYDVKM. The ends were cut back, 6 bases at V and 1 base at J, with 12 bases in the middle. The CDR3 contains 14 residues. CDR3 sequence reads: CASSRRQANTEAFF. The CDR3 DNA follows: TGTGCCAGCAGCCGACGACAGGCGAACACTGAAGCTTTCTTT.

J is TRBJ1-2 and V is TRBV29-1; no definite D call. Germline CDR1 SQVTM, CDR2 ANQGSEA. This CDR3 is 14 amino acids long. V lost 5 bases to trimming and J lost 5 bases, with 18 bases between them. Here the CDR3 DNA reads TGCAGCGTTCTAGCGACCCACAACCTATATGGCTACACCTTC. This encodes CSVLATHNLYGYTF.

The V and J genes are TRBV30 and TRBJ2-7; D possibly corresponds to TRBD2 (5 bases). The CDR3 is 16 residues long. Germline CDR1 GTSNPN, CDR2 SVGIG (reference sequence). Trimming stripped 2 bases from V and 4 bases from J, with 21 bases between. CDR3 sequence (DNA): TGTGCCTGGAGTTCGACATTTTCCGGGAAATTATACGAGCAGTACTTC. Translated, it gives CAWSSTFSGKLYEQYF.

This clone was detected only a few times. V gene TRBV19 combines with J gene TRBJ1-5; TRBD1 aligns across 10 bases. V lost 7 bases and J lost 2; bases outside the gene matches: 2. Germline V CDR1 and CDR2: LNHDA, SQIVND (reference sequence). The CDR3 covers 14 residues. The CDR3 region is CASTGTGGNQPQHF. CDR3 DNA sequence: TGTGCCAGTACGGGGACAGGGGGCAATCAGCCCCAGCATTTT.

The rearrangement links TRBV13 to TRBJ2-7; 7 bases map to TRBD2. The CDR3 extends over 15 amino acids. Germline V CDR1 and CDR2: PRHDT, FYEKMQ (reference sequence). V was pared by 3 bases and J by 0 bases, with 5 bases of the junction left unmatched. CDR3 sequence reads: CASSLGLAASYEQYF. The CDR3 nucleotides read TGTGCCAGCAGCTTGGGGCTAGCGGCCTCCTACGAGCAGTACTTC.

The chain couples TRBV11-3 to TRBJ2-2; TRBD2 matches at 11 bases. CDR3 length: 16 amino acids. V lost 3 bases to trimming and J lost 2 bases; unmatched junction nucleotides: 2. Germline CDR1 and CDR2: SGHNT and YENEEA. This CDR3 reads CASSLTSGTNTGELFF. In DNA form, the CDR3 reads TGTGCCAGCAGCTTGACTAGCGGGACCAACACCGGGGAGCTGTTTTTT.

The chain carries TRBV4-3 and TRBJ1-1; D unclear. Trimming shortened V by 6 bases and J by 1 base, and 6 bases separated the two germline ends. From germline, CDR1 is LGHNA and CDR2 YSLEER. CDR3 length equals 12 residues. This CDR3 is CASSLPNTEAFF. DNA for the CDR3: TGCGCCAGCAGTCTCCCGAACACTGAAGCTTTCTTT.

This clone was counted once. This sequence joins TRBV5-1 and TRBJ1-2; 8 bases fit TRBD1. V shed 4 bases, J shed 2 bases, and the junction held 7 bases outside the gene matches. CDR1 and CDR2 (germline): SGHRS, YFSETQ. This CDR3 region has 15 residues. This CDR3 reads CASSDKQGGNYGYTF. Written as DNA, the CDR3 is TGCGCCAGCAGCGACAAACAGGGGGGAAACTATGGCTACACCTTC.

This clone was observed a few times. V and J are TRBV5-1 and TRBJ2-7; TRBD1 matches at 7 bases. CDR1 is SGHRS and CDR2 is YFSETQ in the germline V gene. The CDR3 contains 14 residues. The V gene end was trimmed by 4 bases and the J gene end by 0 bases; junction bases not matched to a gene: 4. CDR3 bases: TGCGCCAGCAGCCCCGGACAGGCCTCCTACGAGCAGTACTTC. Its protein is CASSPGQASYEQYF.

The CDR3 spells CASSARQQNQPQHF. CDR3 DNA: TGTGCCAGCAGCGCTAGACAGCAAAATCAGCCCCAGCATTTT. The V and J genes are TRBV2 and TRBJ1-5, with a weak D call TRBD1 (5 bases). The CDR3 runs to 14 residues. CDR1 SNHLY and CDR2 FYNNEI come from the germline V gene. V was cut by 6 bases and J by 4 bases, with 13 bases left in between.

This chain joins TRBV6-1 and TRBJ2-7; TRBD2 matches at 8 bases. Losses at the gene ends were 6 bases for V and 4 bases for J; bases not matched to a gene: 11. The CDR3 extends over 15 amino acids. Germline V gene lookup returns CDR1 MNHNS and CDR2 SASEGT. The CDR3 protein is CASRKPGLVNYEQYF. CDR3 coding DNA: TGTGCCAGCAGGAAACCGGGACTAGTCAATTACGAGCAGTACTTC.

V is TRBV5-1 and J is TRBJ1-2; 8 bases map to TRBD1. The CDR3 covers 16 residues. Germline V CDR1 and CDR2: SGHRS, YFSETQ. Trimming took 0 bases from V and 5 from J; bases not matched to a gene: 9. CDR3 nucleotides: TGCGCCAGCAGCTTGGTGGTCACAGGGGGACAATATGGCTACACCTTC. This translates into CASSLVVTGGQYGYTF.

The V call is TRBV5-1, the J call TRBJ2-7; 10 bases match TRBD2. The V segment lost 7 bases and the J segment 4 bases; nucleotides outside the gene matches: 8. This CDR3 has 14 residues. Looked up from germline, CDR1 is SGHRS and CDR2 is YFSETQ. CDR3 protein: CASASSGSGYEQYF. The CDR3 bases are TGCGCCAGCGCATCTAGCGGGAGCGGGTACGAGCAGTACTTC.